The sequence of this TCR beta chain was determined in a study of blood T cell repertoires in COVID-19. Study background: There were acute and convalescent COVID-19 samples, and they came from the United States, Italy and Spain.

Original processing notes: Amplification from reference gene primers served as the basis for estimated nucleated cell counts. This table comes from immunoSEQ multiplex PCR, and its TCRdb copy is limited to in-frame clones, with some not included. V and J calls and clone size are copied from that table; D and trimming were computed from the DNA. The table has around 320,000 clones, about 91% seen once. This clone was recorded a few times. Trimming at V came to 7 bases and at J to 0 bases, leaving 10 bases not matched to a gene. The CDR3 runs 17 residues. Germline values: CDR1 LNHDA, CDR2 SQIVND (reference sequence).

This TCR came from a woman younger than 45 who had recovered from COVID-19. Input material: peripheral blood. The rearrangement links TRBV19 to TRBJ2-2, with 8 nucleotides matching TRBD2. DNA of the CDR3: TGTGCCAGTAATAACGGGGGGGCCTGGGCGAACACCGGGGAGCTGTTTTTT. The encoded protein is CASNNGGAWANTGELFF. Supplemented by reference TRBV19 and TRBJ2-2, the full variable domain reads DGGITQSPKYLFRKEGQNVTLSCEQNLNHDAMYWYRQDPGQGLRLIYYSQIVNDFQKGDIAEGYSVSREKKESFPLTVTSAQKNPTAFYLCASNNGGAWANTGELFFGEGSRLTVL.